The clone carrying this T cell receptor beta chain was seen more than once but under ten times. Its antigen is not identified. These data belong to a study of identical twins. TCRdb independently ran MiXCR on the 5' RACE reads; one entry per CDR3 protein. The sample holds around 240,000 distinct CDR3 sequences, around 7% seen once. Trimming left V 3 bases short and J 7 bases short, with 13 bases between. This CDR3 region has 13 residues. In germline, CDR1 is SGHDN, CDR2 FVKESK. Among all donors, each was a healthy Caucasian. Findings and limits, study-wide: Alpha sequences out of frame and shared by twins had excess low generation probability. Zero-insertion results could be subject to partial confounding by invariant MAIT and iNKT cells.

These data also formed part of another study, on yellow fever vaccine responses in identical twins. That source reports: Reportedly, twins showed a vaccine T cell response that looked partly convergent and partly personalized.

V and J are TRBV14 and TRBJ2-7, with D maybe TRBD1 (5 bases). This sequence was found in a young woman in good health. The sample comprised memory (CD45RO+) T cells sorted from blood. The DNA for the CDR3 is TGTGCCAGCAGCCACTTTAGGGGAAAAGAGCAGTACTTC. Its translation: CASSHFRGKEQYF. The full variable domain, rest sourced from reference TRBV14 and TRBJ2-7, is EAGVTQFPSHSVIEKGQTVTLRCDPISGHDNLYWYRRVMGKEIKFLLHFVKESKQDESGMPNNRFLAERTGGTYSTLKVQPAELEDSGVYFCASSHFRGKEQYFGPGTRLTVT.